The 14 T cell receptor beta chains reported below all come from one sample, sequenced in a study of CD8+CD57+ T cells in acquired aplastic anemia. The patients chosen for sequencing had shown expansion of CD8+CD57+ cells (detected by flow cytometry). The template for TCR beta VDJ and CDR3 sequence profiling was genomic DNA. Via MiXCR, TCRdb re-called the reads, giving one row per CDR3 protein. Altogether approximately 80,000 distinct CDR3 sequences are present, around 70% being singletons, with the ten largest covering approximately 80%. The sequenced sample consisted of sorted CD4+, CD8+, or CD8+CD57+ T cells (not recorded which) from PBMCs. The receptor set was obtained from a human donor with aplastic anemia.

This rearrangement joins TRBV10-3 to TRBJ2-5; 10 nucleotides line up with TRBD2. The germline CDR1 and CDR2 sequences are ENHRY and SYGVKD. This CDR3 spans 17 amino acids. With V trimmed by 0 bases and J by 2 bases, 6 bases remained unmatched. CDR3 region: CAISESELAGLQETQYF. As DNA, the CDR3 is TGTGCCATCAGTGAGTCGGAACTAGCGGGACTTCAAGAGACCCAGTACTTC.

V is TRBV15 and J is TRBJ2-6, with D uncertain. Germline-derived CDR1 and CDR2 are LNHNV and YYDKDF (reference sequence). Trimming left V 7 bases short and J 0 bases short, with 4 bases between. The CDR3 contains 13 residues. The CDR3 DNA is TGTGCCACCAAAAACTCTGGGGCCAACGTCCTGACTTTC. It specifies CATKNSGANVLTF.

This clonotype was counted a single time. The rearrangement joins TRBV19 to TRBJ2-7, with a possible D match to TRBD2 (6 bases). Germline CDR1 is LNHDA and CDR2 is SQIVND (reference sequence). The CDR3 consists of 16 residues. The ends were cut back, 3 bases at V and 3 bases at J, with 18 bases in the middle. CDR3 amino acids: CASSIDLATVSYEQYF. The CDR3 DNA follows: TGTGCCAGTAGTATCGATCTAGCGACGGTAAGCTACGAGCAGTACTTC.

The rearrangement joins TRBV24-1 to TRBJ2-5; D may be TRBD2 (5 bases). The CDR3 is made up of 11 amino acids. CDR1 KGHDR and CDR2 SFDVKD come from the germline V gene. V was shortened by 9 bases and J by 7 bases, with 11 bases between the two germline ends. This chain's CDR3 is CATGSASTQYF. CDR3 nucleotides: TGTGCCACCGGGAGCGCCTCGACCCAGTACTTC.

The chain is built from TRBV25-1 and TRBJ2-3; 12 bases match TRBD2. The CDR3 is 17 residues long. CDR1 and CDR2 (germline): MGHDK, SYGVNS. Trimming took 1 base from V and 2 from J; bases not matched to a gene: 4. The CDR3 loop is CASSEWTSGVPTDTQYF. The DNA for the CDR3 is TGTGCCAGCAGTGAATGGACTAGCGGGGTCCCCACAGATACGCAGTATTTT.

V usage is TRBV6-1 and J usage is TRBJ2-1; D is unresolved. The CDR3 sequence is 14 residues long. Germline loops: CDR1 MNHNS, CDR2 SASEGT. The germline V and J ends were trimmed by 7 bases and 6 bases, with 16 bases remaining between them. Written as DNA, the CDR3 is TGTGCCAGCACATGGACGGCGATGTTCAATGAGCAGTTCTTC. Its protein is CASTWTAMFNEQFF.

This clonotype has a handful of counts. The CDR3 DNA follows: TGTGCCAGCAGCGGACTAGCGGAGCAGTTCTTC. This sequence encodes CASSGLAEQFF. This chain connects TRBV4-2 to TRBJ2-1, with 9 bases that match TRBD2. The J segment lost 10 bases and the V segment lost 5 bases, leaving 0 bases of the junction unmatched. Germline values: CDR1 LGHNA, CDR2 YNFKEQ. This CDR3 has 11 amino acids.

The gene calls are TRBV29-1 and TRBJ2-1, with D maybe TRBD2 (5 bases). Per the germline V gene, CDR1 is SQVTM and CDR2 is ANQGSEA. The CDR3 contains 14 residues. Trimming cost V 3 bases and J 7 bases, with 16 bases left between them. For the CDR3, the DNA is TGCAGCGTTGACTTAGAGGGCCAAGGGAATGAGCAGTTCTTC. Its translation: CSVDLEGQGNEQFF.

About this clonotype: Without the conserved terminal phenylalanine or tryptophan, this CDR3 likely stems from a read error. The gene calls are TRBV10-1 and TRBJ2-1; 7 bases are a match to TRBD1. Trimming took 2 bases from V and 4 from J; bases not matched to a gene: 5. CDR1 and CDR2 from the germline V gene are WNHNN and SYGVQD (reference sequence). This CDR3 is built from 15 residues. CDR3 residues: CASSEEGASYNEQFI. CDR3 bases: TGCGCCAGCAGTGAGGAGGGGGCGTCTTACAATGAGCAGTTCATC.

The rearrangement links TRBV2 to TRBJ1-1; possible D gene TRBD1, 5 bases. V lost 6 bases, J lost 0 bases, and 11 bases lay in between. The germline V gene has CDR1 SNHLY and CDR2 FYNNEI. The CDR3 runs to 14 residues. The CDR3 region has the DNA TGTGCCAGCAGATTCCAGGGAATGAACACTGAAGCTTTCTTT. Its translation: CASRFQGMNTEAFF.

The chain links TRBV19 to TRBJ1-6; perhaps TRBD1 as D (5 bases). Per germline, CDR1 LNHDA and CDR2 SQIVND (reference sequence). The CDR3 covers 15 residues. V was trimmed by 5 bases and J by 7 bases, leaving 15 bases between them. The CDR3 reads CASSPTWGGNSPLHF. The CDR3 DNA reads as TGTGCCAGTAGTCCTACGTGGGGCGGGAATTCACCCCTCCACTTT.

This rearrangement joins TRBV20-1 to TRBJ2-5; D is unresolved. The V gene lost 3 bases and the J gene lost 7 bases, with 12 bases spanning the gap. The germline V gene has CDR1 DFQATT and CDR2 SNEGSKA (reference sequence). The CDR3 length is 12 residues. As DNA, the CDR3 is TGCAGTGCTAGTTCTCCACGCGGGACCCAGTACTTC. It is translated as CSASSPRGTQYF.

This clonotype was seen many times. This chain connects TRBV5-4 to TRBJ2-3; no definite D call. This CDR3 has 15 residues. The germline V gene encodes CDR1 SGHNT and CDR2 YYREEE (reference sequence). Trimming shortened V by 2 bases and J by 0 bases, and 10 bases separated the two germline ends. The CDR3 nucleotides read TGTGCCAGCAGCTTTTTCCCCCAAAGCACAGATACGCAGTATTTT. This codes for CASSFFPQSTDTQYF.

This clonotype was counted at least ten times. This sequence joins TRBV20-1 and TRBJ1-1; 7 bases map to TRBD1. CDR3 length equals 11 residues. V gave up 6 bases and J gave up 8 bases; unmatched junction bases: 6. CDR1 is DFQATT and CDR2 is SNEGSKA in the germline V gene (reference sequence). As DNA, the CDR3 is TGCAGTGCCTGGGACAGTTTCGAAGCTTTCTTT. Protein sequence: CSAWDSFEAFF.